This TCR beta chain was retrieved from a study of blood T cell repertoires in COVID-19. Authors' data handling: Estimation of nucleated cell counts was performed using reference gene primer amplification. Some clones are missing from TCRdb's copy, which holds only in-frame ones; the method was immunoSEQ multiplex PCR. D and trimming were read from the DNA, whereas the V and J calls and clone size are those reported in that table. Seen here are about 94,000 clones, about 74% observed once, and the top ten hold 3% to 4.5%. Seattle researchers signed up patients amid active infection and tracked them longitudinally. There are 12 residues in the CDR3. With V trimmed by 7 bases and J by 8 bases, 7 bases remained unmatched. CDR1 LNHDA and CDR2 SQIVND come from the germline V gene (reference sequence).

V gene TRBV19 combines with J gene TRBJ1-2; 7 bases agree with TRBD1. The TCR comes from a man between 65 and 85 years old with COVID-19, enrolled during active disease. Material for sequencing was peripheral blood. Here the CDR3 DNA reads TGTGCCAGTAAATATAGGGGGCGCGGCTACACCTTC. It encodes CASKYRGRGYTF. The full variable domain, rest sourced from reference TRBV19 and TRBJ1-2, is DGGITQSPKYLFRKEGQNVTLSCEQNLNHDAMYWYRQDPGQGLRLIYYSQIVNDFQKGDIAEGYSVSREKKESFPLTVTSAQKNPTAFYLCASKYRGRGYTFGSGTRLTVV.